This TCR beta chain comes out of a study of cytomegalovirus exposure and HLA in healthy donors. Broader study findings: Some TCR beta chains (roughly 160 of them) were listed as cytomegalovirus-associated.

The CDR3 loop spans 14 amino acids. Trimming removed 2 bases at V and 6 bases at J, with 14 bases between. CDR1 is LNHDA and CDR2 is SQIVND in the germline V gene (reference sequence). Libraries were prepared by immunoSEQ multiplex PCR; TCRdb keeps only in-frame clonotypes and omits some of them. Among 200,000 or so clones listed, more than 75% were seen once. For this clone: The antigen remains undetermined.

Sequencing input: PBMCs. The chain couples TRBV19 to TRBJ2-7; D may be TRBD2 (6 bases). The receptor comes from a man younger than 30 in good health and CMV-seropositive. CDR3 amino acids: CASSIRLVGGEQYF. As DNA, the CDR3 is TGTGCCAGTAGTATAAGGTTGGTGGGAGGCGAGCAGTACTTC.